This T cell receptor beta chain was sequenced in a study (dated by TCRdb to 2016 to 2017). A note on this clonotype: Which antigen it targets is not known. Per-nucleotide qualities are absent, and no much larger clonotype sits a single base away.

In the germline V gene (reference sequence), CDR1 corresponds to SGHNT and CDR2 to YYREEE. The junction carries 10 bases between V and J, which are trimmed by 2 bases and 10 bases respectively. The CDR3 has 12 amino acids, counting the end cysteine and phenylalanine. The retained sequence is limited to the CDR3, 36 bases, with the frame set at the first base. The library was obtained by RT-PCR. Sequencing was carried out with an Illumina MiSeq. The public reads were quality trimmed at Q25 with fastp and then assembled into clones with MiXCR by TCRdb, keeping productive beta chains. Every distinct CDR3 protein forms one entry, paired with its most common genes and DNA. This sample lists about 680,000 distinct CDR3 sequences; 11% to 15% were detected once. The top ten clones comprise 3% to 4.5% of the sample.

The sequence was obtained from a female donor in good health, serving as a healthy control. The rearrangement joined TRBV5-4 to TRBJ2-1; no D gene is confidently identified. Sequenced: memory CD4+ T cells from blood. In nucleotide form, the sequence is TGTGCCAGCAGCTTTTACAGCAAAGAGCAGTTCTTC. This translates into CASSFYSKEQFF. Outside the CDR3, residues come from the reference TRBV5-4 and TRBJ2-1 proteins, so the full variable domain is: ETGVTQSPTHLIKTRGQQVTLRCSSQSGHNTVSWYQQALGQGPQFIFQYYREEENGRGNFPPRFSGLQFPNYSSELNVNALELDDSALYLCASSFYSKEQFFGPGTRLTVL.